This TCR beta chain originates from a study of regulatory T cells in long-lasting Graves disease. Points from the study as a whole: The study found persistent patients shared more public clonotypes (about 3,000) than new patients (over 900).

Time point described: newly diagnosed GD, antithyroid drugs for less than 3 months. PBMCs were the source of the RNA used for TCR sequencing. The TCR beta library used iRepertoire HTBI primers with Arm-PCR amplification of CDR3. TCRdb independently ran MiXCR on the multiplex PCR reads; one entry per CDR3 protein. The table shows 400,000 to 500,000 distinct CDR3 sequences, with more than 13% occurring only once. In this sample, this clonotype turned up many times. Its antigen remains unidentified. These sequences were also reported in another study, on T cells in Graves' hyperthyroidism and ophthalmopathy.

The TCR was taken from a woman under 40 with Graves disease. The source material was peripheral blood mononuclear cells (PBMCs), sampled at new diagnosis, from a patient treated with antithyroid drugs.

CDR3 in amino acids: CSARSTSGRGTQYF. CDR3 DNA: TGCAGTGCTAGATCGACTAGCGGGAGGGGGACCCAGTACTTC. The rearrangement uses TRBV20-1 and TRBJ2-5; 14 bases are shared with TRBD2. V was clipped by 2 bases and J by 7 bases; unmatched bases: 3. The length of the CDR3 is 14 residues. The germline V gene encodes CDR1 DFQATT and CDR2 SNEGSKA (reference sequence).